These 17 T cell receptor beta chains came from one sample sequenced in a study of T cell responses to AZD1222 COVID-19 vaccine. Clones were sequenced by immunoSEQ multiplex PCR, and TCRdb holds only the in-frame ones, with some missing. The repertoire holds 90,000 to 120,000 clones, with 92% as singletons. Specimen: peripheral blood, collected 28 days after the second AZD1222 dose. The source is an adult who received the AZD1222 COVID-19 vaccine.

The chain carries TRBV5-4 and TRBJ2-5; possible D gene TRBD1, 5 bases. The ends were cut back, 4 bases at V and 5 bases at J, with 12 bases in the middle. From germline, CDR1 is SGHNT and CDR2 YYREEE (reference sequence). This CDR3 has 13 residues. DNA of the CDR3: TGTGCCAGCAGCCCATGGGGCTGGGAGACCCAGTACTTC. Translated, it gives CASSPWGWETQYF. The full variable domain, completed using reference TRBV5-4 and TRBJ2-5, is ETGVTQSPTHLIKTRGQQVTLRCSSQSGHNTVSWYQQALGQGPQFIFQYYREEENGRGNFPPRFSGLQFPNYSSELNVNALELDDSALYLCASSPWGWETQYFGPGTRLLVL.

J is TRBJ1-2 and V is TRBV19; TRBD1 might be the D (6 bases). Germline loops: CDR1 LNHDA, CDR2 SQIVND (reference sequence). V was shortened by 9 bases and J by 1 base, with 12 bases between the two germline ends. CDR3 length equals 13 residues. In nucleotides, the CDR3 is TGTGCCAGCCAAGGGGGTTTTAACTATGGCTACACCTTC. This encodes CASQGGFNYGYTF.

This chain joins TRBV6-5 and TRBJ1-2; no firm D call. Germline CDR1 and CDR2: MNHEY and SVGAGI. Trimming pared 0 bases from V and 0 bases from J, leaving 8 bases between. CDR3 size: 15 residues. The CDR3 loop is CASSYSMIANYGYTF. The DNA of the CDR3 is TGTGCCAGCAGTTACTCGATGATCGCTAACTATGGCTACACCTTC.

This clone was seen a single time. The genes are TRBV27 and TRBJ1-1; 9 bases fit TRBD1. J was trimmed by 10 bases and V by 5 bases; bases with no gene match: 11. There are 14 residues in the CDR3. Germline V lookup: CDR1 MNHEY, CDR2 SMNVEV (reference sequence). This chain's CDR3 is CASSPQGAAGGAFF. CDR3 nucleotide sequence: TGTGCCAGCAGTCCACAGGGGGCGGCGGGGGGAGCTTTCTTT.

V usage is TRBV6-1 and J usage is TRBJ2-2, with 7 bases lining up with TRBD1. V trimming: 4 bases; J trimming: 6 bases; junction bases outside the gene matches: 11. The CDR3 runs to 16 residues. Germline assignment: CDR1 MNHNS and CDR2 SASEGT. The CDR3 nucleotides are TGTGCCAGCAGTGCCCAGGGGGAGTATTCGGCCGGGGAGCTGTTTTTT. This translates into CASSAQGEYSAGELFF.

The rearrangement uses TRBV12-3 or TRBV12-4 and TRBJ2-1, with no clear D. The CDR3 sequence is 10 residues long. Trimming took 2 bases from V and 15 from J, leaving 8 bases between them. Here the CDR3 reads CASSLIRRFF. CDR3 in DNA: TGTGCCAGCAGTTTAATCCGCAGGTTCTTC.

The chain joins TRBV5-1 to TRBJ2-3, with 7 bases matching TRBD1. CDR3 length equals 16 residues. Germline V gene sequence: CDR1 SGHRS, CDR2 YFSETQ. V lost 4 bases to trimming and J lost 1 base; unmatched junction nucleotides: 9. The CDR3 sequence is CASSPTGVAGTDTQYF. For the CDR3, the DNA is TGCGCCAGCAGCCCTACAGGGGTCGCCGGCACAGATACGCAGTATTTT.

This chain links TRBV6-1 with TRBJ1-6, with no clear D. CDR1 MNHNS and CDR2 SASEGT come from the germline V gene. The V end lost 2 bases, the J end lost 8 bases, and 10 bases lay between the germline ends. This CDR3 region has 14 residues. CDR3 DNA: TGTGCCAGCAGTGAACGGGGATTGGATTCACCCCTCCACTTT. Encoded protein: CASSERGLDSPLHF.

The J gene is TRBJ1-5, the V gene TRBV18; TRBD1 aligns across 7 bases. This CDR3 region has 15 residues. The V and J ends lost 3 bases and 9 bases, in that order; junction bases with no gene match: 11. Germline assignment: CDR1 KGHSH and CDR2 LQKENI. The CDR3 is CASSPRATGNGPQHF. The CDR3 bases are TGTGCCAGCTCACCCCGGGCGACAGGGAATGGGCCCCAGCATTTT.

This clone appeared once. The chain employs TRBV15 and TRBJ1-3, with D perhaps matching TRBD1 (5 bases). Germline V CDR1 and CDR2: LNHNV, YYDKDF (reference sequence). CDR3 size: 17 residues. V lost 7 bases and J 0 bases, leaving 19 bases between the germline ends. The CDR3 loop is CATNTPARAPSGNTIYF. CDR3 nucleotide sequence: TGTGCCACCAACACACCCGCCAGGGCACCCTCTGGAAACACCATATATTTT.

V usage is TRBV5-1 and J usage is TRBJ2-1, with TRBD1 identical over 8 bases. With 5 bases clipped from V and 9 bases from J, the junction kept 7 bases outside the gene matches. This CDR3 has 13 residues. The germline V gene has CDR1 SGHRS and CDR2 YFSETQ. The CDR3 nucleotides read TGCGCCAGCAGGATACAGGGGGATCTTGAGCAGTTCTTC. It is translated as CASRIQGDLEQFF.

The gene calls are TRBV19 and TRBJ1-6, with a possible D match to TRBD1 (6 bases). The CDR3 contains 15 residues. Germline assignment: CDR1 LNHDA and CDR2 SQIVND (reference sequence). V dropped 8 bases and J dropped 7 bases, with 18 bases sitting between them. In DNA form, the CDR3 reads TGTGCCAGTGGTTACCACACAGGGATAAATTCACCCCTCCACTTT. This translates into CASGYHTGINSPLHF.

The rearrangement uses TRBV18 and TRBJ2-3; 8 positions agree with TRBD2. The CDR3 is 17 amino acids. Germline V gene data show CDR1 as KGHSH and CDR2 as LQKENI. V shed 6 bases, J shed 2 bases, and the junction held 13 bases outside the gene matches. CDR3 bases: TGTGCCAGCTCCGCCGCCCTGGGACTAGGACCCACAGATACGCAGTATTTT. Amino acid sequence: CASSAALGLGPTDTQYF.

The chain couples TRBV5-4 to TRBJ1-1; no clear D. V lost 7 bases, J lost 4 bases, and 11 bases lay in between. CDR1 is SGHNT, CDR2 YYREEE, per germline (reference sequence). CDR3 size: 12 residues. CDR3 DNA: TGTGCCAGCCTTATCCCCGGCACTGAAGCTTTCTTT. This sequence encodes CASLIPGTEAFF.

This clone has only a few counts. The rearrangement links TRBV7-2 to TRBJ2-7; tentative D call: TRBD2 (5 bases). Trimming stripped 4 bases from V and 5 bases from J, with 18 bases between. Germline values: CDR1 SGHTA, CDR2 FQGNSA. The CDR3 is 15 residues long. CDR3 in DNA: TGTGCCAGCAGCTCGAGCCTAGGAGGAAAGAACGAGCAGTACTTC. The encoded protein is CASSSSLGGKNEQYF. Together with reference TRBV7-2 and TRBJ2-7, the CDR3 gives the full variable domain: GAGVSQSPSNKVTEKGKDVELRCDPISGHTALYWYRQSLGQGLEFLIYFQGNSAPDKSGLPSDRFSAERTGGSVSTLTIQRTQQEDSAVYLCASSSSLGGKNEQYFGPGTRLTVT.

The chain joins TRBV28 to TRBJ1-5; a weak D match, TRBD1 (6 bases). Germline assignment: CDR1 MDHEN and CDR2 SYDVKM. The V gene lost 3 bases and the J gene lost 6 bases, with 12 bases spanning the gap. This CDR3 contains 14 residues. In DNA, the CDR3 is TGTGCCAGCAGTTTGGTCAGGGGTGCTCAGCCCCAGCATTTT. Its protein is CASSLVRGAQPQHF. The full variable domain, with the rest looked up from reference TRBV28 and TRBJ1-5, is DVKVTQSSRYLVKRTGEKVFLECVQDMDHENMFWYRQDPGLGLRLIYFSYDVKMKEKGDIPEGYSVSREKKERFSLILESASTNQTSMYLCASSLVRGAQPQHFGDGTRLSIL.

V and J are TRBV15 and TRBJ1-1; D unresolved. Trimming left V 1 base short and J 4 bases short, with 13 bases between. CDR3 length equals 15 residues. The germline V gene has CDR1 LNHNV and CDR2 YYDKDF (reference sequence). CDR3 sequence (DNA): TGTGCCACCAGCAGAGCAGGAGCCCAGAGCACTGAAGCTTTCTTT. Translated: CATSRAGAQSTEAFF.